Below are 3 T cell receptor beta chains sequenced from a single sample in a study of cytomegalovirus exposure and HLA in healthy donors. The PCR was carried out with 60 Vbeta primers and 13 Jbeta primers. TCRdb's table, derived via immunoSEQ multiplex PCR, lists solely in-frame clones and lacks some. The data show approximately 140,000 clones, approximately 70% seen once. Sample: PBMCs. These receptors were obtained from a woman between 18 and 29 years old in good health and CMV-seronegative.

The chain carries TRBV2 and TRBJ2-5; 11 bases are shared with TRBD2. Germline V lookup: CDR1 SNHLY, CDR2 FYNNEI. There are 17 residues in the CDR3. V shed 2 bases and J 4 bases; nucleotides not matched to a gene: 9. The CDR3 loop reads CASSENHSGGEVETQYF. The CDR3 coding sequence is TGTGCCAGCAGTGAAAACCATAGCGGGGGGGAAGTAGAGACCCAGTACTTC.

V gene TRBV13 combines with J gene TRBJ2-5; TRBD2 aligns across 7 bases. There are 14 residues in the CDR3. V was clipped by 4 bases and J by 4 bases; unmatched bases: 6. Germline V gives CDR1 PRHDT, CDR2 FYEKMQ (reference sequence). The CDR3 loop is CASSSSGSGETQYF. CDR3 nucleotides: TGTGCCAGCAGCTCTAGCGGTTCTGGAGAGACCCAGTACTTC.

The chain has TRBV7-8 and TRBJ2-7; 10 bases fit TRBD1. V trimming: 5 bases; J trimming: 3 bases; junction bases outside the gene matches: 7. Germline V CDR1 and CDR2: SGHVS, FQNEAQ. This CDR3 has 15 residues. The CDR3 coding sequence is TGTGCCAGCAGCAAAGGACAGGGGGAGGACTACGAGCAGTACGTC. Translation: CASSKGQGEDYEQYV.